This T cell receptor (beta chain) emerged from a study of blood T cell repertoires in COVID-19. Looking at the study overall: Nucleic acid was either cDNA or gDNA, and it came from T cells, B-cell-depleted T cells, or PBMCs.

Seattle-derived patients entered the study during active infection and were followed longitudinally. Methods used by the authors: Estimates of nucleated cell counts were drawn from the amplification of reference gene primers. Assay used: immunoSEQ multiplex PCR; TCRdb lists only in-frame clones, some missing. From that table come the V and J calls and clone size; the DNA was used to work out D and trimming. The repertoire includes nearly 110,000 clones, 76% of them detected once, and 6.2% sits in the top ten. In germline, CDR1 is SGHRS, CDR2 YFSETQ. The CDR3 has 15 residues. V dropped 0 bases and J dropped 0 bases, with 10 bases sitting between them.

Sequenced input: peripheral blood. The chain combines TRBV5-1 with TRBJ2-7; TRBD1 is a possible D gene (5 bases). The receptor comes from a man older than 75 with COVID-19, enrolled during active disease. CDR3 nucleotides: TGCGCCAGCAGCTTGGATTGGACAAGCTCCTACGAGCAGTACTTC. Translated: CASSLDWTSSYEQYF.